The rows below give T cell receptor beta chains drawn from one sample of a study of T cell responses to AZD1222 COVID-19 vaccine. Clones were read by immunoSEQ multiplex PCR, and TCRdb kept only the in-frame ones, dropping some. This sample carries 95,000 to 150,000 clones, 92% of them seen once, and the ten largest clones take over 7.5%. The material sequenced was peripheral blood, taken 28 days after the second AZD1222 dose. These receptors originate from an adult who received the AZD1222 COVID-19 vaccine. Each CDR3 is given with its conserved first and last residue. Each record gives: J gene, V gene, D gene, clone size, CDR3 DNA, CDR3 protein. D genes are given only for firm matches. Clone size is not always given. Where it is, it says once, few, many or a class for expanded clones.

TRBJ2-1	TRBV5-4	TRBD1	.	TGTGCCAGCAGCATCAGGACAGGGGTGCATGAGCAGTTCTTC	CASSIRTGVHEQFF
TRBJ2-7	TRBV5-5	TRBD1	few	TGTGCCAGCAGCTTGGAGATGACAGGGGGGCTTTACTTC	CASSLEMTGGLYF
TRBJ1-5	TRBV7-8	.	.	TGTGCCAGCAGCTTAGGTGCCAGGGTGGGGGGTCAGCCCCAGCATTTT	CASSLGARVGGQPQHF
TRBJ2-7	TRBV3-1/TRBV3-2	TRBD2	.	TGTGCCAGCAGCCAGTCTAGCGGCTCCTACGAGCAGTACTTC	CASSQSSGSYEQYF
TRBJ2-1	TRBV7-9	TRBD2	.	TGTGCCAGCAGCTACGGGACTAGCGGGAGGAATGAGCAGTTCTTC	CASSYGTSGRNEQFF
TRBJ1-2	TRBV18	TRBD1	.	TGTGCCAGCTCACCACCGCCGACAGGGGGAAACTATGGCTACACCTTC	CASSPPPTGGNYGYTF
TRBJ2-2	TRBV6-4	.	.	TGTGCCAGCAGTTCTCAGCACGGCGGGGAGCTGTTTTTT	CASSSQHGGELFF
TRBJ2-3	TRBV27	TRBD2	.	TGTGCCAGCAGACTAGCGGGAGGTAGTCCCTTGGCGGGCACAGATACGCAGTATTTT	CASRLAGGSPLAGTDTQYF
TRBJ2-7	TRBV4-1	.	.	TGCGCCAGCAGCCAAGAAGAGTGGGGATGGGCACACACAACCTACGAGCAGTACTTC	CASSQEEWGWAHTTYEQYF
TRBJ2-7	TRBV5-4	.	.	TGTGCCAGCAGCTTGGTTAAAGGCGGGGTCCTAGCCTACGAGCAGTACTTC	CASSLVKGGVLAYEQYF
TRBJ2-3	TRBV18	.	.	TGTGCCAGCTCACCAGTCGAGACAGGCACGTCTTCCTATTTT	CASSPVETGTSSYF
TRBJ1-2	TRBV20-1	TRBD1	.	TGCAGTGCTAGTGTTGGTGGGACAGTTAACTATGGCTACACCTTC	CSASVGGTVNYGYTF
TRBJ2-3	TRBV29-1	.	.	TGCAGCGTTGAATACAGGGCCGCAGATACGCAGTATTTT	CSVEYRAADTQYF
TRBJ2-5	TRBV7-8	TRBD2	.	TGTGCCAGCAGCAACGGACTAGCGGGATCAGAGACCCAGTACTTC	CASSNGLAGSETQYF
TRBJ1-2	TRBV2	.	.	TGTGCCAGCAGTGAGACTCCCGGGGCAATGGATGGCTACACCTTC	CASSETPGAMDGYTF
TRBJ1-1	TRBV6-6	.	.	TGTGCCAGCAGTTACTCTGGGGGTGGGACTGAAGCTTTCTTT	CASSYSGGGTEAFF
TRBJ2-7	TRBV28	.	.	TGTGCCAGCAGTTCGTACTACGAGCAGTACTTC	CASSSYYEQYF